The 8 T cell receptor beta chains presented below share a single source sample, sequenced in a study of shared clonotypes between healthy human individuals. Assay: immunoSEQ multiplex PCR; the TCRdb copy retains only in-frame clones and omits some. The table shows over a million clones, with about 80% occurring only once. The material sequenced was memory CD4+ T cells from PBMCs. The subset: CD45RA-negative fraction. The origin of the receptors is a young man in good health. Some clones in this sample may be carry-over from other donors' samples.

The V gene is TRBV7-9, the J gene TRBJ2-5; perhaps D is TRBD1 or TRBD2 (5 bases each). The CDR3 runs to 14 residues. The germline V and J ends were trimmed by 1 base and 9 bases, with 15 bases remaining between them. The germline gives CDR1 SEHNR, CDR2 FQNEAQ (reference sequence). DNA for the CDR3: TGTGCCAGCAGCTTAGTCGTGGGTCGAGGGGCCCAGTACTTC. Its translation is CASSLVVGRGAQYF.

This clone was found once. As DNA, the CDR3 is TGTGCCAGCAGTCCGGACAGGGGGCGTATGGAGCAGTTCTTC. The encoded protein is CASSPDRGRMEQFF. The chain has TRBV28 and TRBJ2-1; 11 bases are a match to TRBD1. V shed 5 bases, J shed 10 bases, and the junction held 7 bases outside the gene matches. The CDR3 extends over 14 amino acids. Germline CDR1 reads MDHEN; CDR2 reads SYDVKM. Filled out from reference TRBV28 and TRBJ2-1, the complete variable domain reads DVKVTQSSRYLVKRTGEKVFLECVQDMDHENMFWYRQDPGLGLRLIYFSYDVKMKEKGDIPEGYSVSREKKERFSLILESASTNQTSMYLCASSPDRGRMEQFFGPGTRLTVL.

Notes on this clone: Since a much larger clone is just one base distant, this may be a read error. The same CDR3 can be traced to other DNA sequences in this sample. The chain carries TRBV7-3 and TRBJ1-1; no clear D. CDR3 length equals 14 residues. V gave up 0 bases and J gave up 1 base, with 6 bases separating them. Germline lookup yields CDR1 SGHTA and CDR2 FQGTGA. CDR3 bases: TGTGCCAGCAGCTTAACAGGGCCGAACACTGAAGCTTTCTTT. Its translation is CASSLTGPNTEAFF.

J is TRBJ1-5 and V is TRBV10-3, with D tentatively TRBD1 (5 bases). V shed 0 bases and J shed 0 bases, with 6 bases lying between them. The CDR3 totals 15 residues. CDR1 and CDR2 (germline): ENHRY, SYGVKD. The CDR3 DNA sequence: TGTGCCATCAGTGAGTCGACAGTTAGCAATCAGCCCCAGCATTTT. As protein: CAISESTVSNQPQHF.

The rearrangement links TRBV5-1 to TRBJ2-7; D possibly corresponds to TRBD1 (5 bases). Germline V gene sequence: CDR1 SGHRS, CDR2 YFSETQ. Trimming shortened V by 2 bases and J by 0 bases, and 9 bases separated the two germline ends. There are 14 residues in the CDR3. The chain's CDR3 is CASSFLGHSYEQYF. Here the CDR3 DNA reads TGCGCCAGCAGCTTTCTAGGACACTCCTACGAGCAGTACTTC.

V is TRBV9 and J is TRBJ2-3; TRBD2 is a possible D gene (5 bases). The ends were cut back, 1 base at V and 1 base at J, with 10 bases in the middle. This CDR3 has 15 amino acids. CDR1 is SGDLS, CDR2 YYNGEE, per germline. CDR3 coding DNA: TGTGCCAGCAGCGTATTAGGGAGTGGCACAGATACGCAGTATTTT. Translating gives CASSVLGSGTDTQYF.

The V call is TRBV5-1, the J call TRBJ2-5, with D possibly TRBD1 on 6 matching bases. V gave up 4 bases and J gave up 4 bases, with 29 bases separating them. The CDR3 contains 19 residues. Germline CDR1 and CDR2: SGHRS and YFSETQ. The CDR3 here is CASSHRRSQGSVKRETQYF. The CDR3 region has the DNA TGCGCCAGCAGCCATCGAAGGTCTCAGGGGTCGGTCAAACGAGAGACCCAGTACTTC.

V and J are TRBV11-2 and TRBJ2-5; 7 bases match TRBD1. The V and J ends lost 5 bases and 2 bases, in that order; junction bases with no gene match: 5. CDR1 SGHAT and CDR2 FQNNGV come from the germline V gene. The CDR3 contains 14 residues. CDR3 nucleotides: TGTGCCAGCAGCAACATCAGGGGGCAAGAGACCCAGTACTTC. Translated: CASSNIRGQETQYF.